What follows is one TCR beta chain and its context. This record comes from a study of blood T cells in healthy people across ages. Then a second PCR, running about 7 to 11 cycles, was carried out with a sample-barcoded 5' primer and a J-beta primer mix. In TCRdb, the 5' RACE reads were re-called with MiXCR into one record per CDR3 protein. Of 850,000 to 1,300,000 distinct CDR3 sequences listed, roughly 45% were seen once; the top ten hold over 15%. Trimming removed 6 bases at V and 10 bases at J, with 14 bases between. The CDR3 loop spans 11 amino acids. CDR1 DFQATT and CDR2 SNEGSKA come from the germline V gene (reference sequence).

V usage is TRBV20-1 and J usage is TRBJ2-3; D unclear. This receptor was taken from a woman between 55 and 75 years old in good health. Sequencing was carried out using blood. The DNA for the CDR3 is TGCAGTGCCAGGAAGGCGGCGCCGCAGTATTTT. Translating it yields CSARKAAPQYF.